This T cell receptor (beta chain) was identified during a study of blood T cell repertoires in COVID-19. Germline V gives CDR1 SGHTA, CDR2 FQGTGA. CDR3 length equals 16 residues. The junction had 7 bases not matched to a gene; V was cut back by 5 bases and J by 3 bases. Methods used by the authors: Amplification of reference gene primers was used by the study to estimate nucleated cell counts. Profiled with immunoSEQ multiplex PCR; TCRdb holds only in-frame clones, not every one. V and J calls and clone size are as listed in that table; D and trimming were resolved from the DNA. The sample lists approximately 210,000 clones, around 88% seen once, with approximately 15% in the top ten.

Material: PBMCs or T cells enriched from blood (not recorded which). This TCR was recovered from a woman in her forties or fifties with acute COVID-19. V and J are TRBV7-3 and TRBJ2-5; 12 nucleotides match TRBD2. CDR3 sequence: CASSPGLAGTKETQYF. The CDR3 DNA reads TGTGCCAGCAGCCCAGGACTAGCGGGAACGAAAGAGACCCAGTACTTC.